This T cell receptor (beta chain) is drawn from a study of T cell responses to AZD1222 COVID-19 vaccine. Findings and caveats of the study: An increase in Spike-specific TCR breadth and depth was observed after two AZD1222 doses.

The CDR3 consists of 14 residues. Germline V gives CDR1 MNHEY, CDR2 SVGAGI. Trimming left V 3 bases short and J 4 bases short, with 12 bases between. Timing groups of about 4 and about 12 weeks for second doses were pooled. Clones were sequenced by immunoSEQ multiplex PCR, and TCRdb holds only the in-frame ones, with some missing. Among 70,000 to 75,000 clones listed, about 85% were seen once. About this clone: Its antigen is still unknown.

The chain recombines TRBV6-5 with TRBJ1-1; D possibly corresponds to TRBD1 (5 bases). The input for sequencing was peripheral blood, taken 28 days after the second AZD1222 dose. The sequence came from an adult who received the AZD1222 COVID-19 vaccine. The DNA of the CDR3 is TGTGCCAGCAGTTATATCACAGGAACCACTGAAGCTTTCTTT. Amino acid sequence: CASSYITGTTEAFF.